The T cell receptor (beta chain) described here comes from a study of blood T cell repertoires in COVID-19. V shed 4 bases and J 4 bases; nucleotides not matched to a gene: 9. Germline-derived CDR1 and CDR2 are GTSNPN and SVGIG (reference sequence). The CDR3 has 14 residues. The repertoire was sequenced with immunoSEQ multiplex PCR; TCRdb's copy has only in-frame clones and lacks some. Of around 470,000 clones in the sample, about 91% were seen once. Sample: peripheral blood. This sequence joins TRBV30 and TRBJ2-7; 8 bases map to TRBD1. The sequence was obtained from a man younger than 35 with COVID-19, enrolled during active disease. CDR3 bases: TGTGCCTGGAATCCAGGACAGGGTGGATACGAGCAGTACTTC. Its translation: CAWNPGQGGYEQYF.